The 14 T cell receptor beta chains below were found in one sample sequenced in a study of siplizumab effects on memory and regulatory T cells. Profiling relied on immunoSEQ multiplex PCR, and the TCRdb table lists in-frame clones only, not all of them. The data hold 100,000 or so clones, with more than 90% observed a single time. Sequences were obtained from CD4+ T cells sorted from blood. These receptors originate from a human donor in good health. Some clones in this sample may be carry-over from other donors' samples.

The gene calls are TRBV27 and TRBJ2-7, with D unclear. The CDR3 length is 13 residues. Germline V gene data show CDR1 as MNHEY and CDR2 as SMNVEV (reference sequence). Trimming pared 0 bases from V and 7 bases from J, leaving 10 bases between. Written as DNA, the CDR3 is TGTGCCAGCAGTTTATCAGGCTCCGGAGAGCAGTACTTC. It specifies CASSLSGSGEQYF.

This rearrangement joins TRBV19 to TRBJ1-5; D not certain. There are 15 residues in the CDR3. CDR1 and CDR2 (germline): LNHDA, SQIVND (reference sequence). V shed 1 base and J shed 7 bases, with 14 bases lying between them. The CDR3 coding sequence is TGTGCCAGTAGTATAGGGACCGGTCCGTGGCAGCCCCAGCATTTT. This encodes CASSIGTGPWQPQHF.

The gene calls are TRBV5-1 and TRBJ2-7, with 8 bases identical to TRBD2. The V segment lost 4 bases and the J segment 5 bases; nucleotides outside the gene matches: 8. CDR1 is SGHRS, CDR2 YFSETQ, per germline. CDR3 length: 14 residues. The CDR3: CASSPGRGRDEQYF. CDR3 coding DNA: TGCGCCAGCAGCCCCGGGAGGGGCAGGGACGAGCAGTACTTC. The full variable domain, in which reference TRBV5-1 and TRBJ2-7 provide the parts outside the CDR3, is KAGVTQTPRYLIKTRGQQVTLSCSPISGHRSVSWYQQTPGQGLQFLFEYFSETQRNKGNFPGRFSGRQFSNSRSEMNVSTLELGDSALYLCASSPGRGRDEQYFGPGTRLTVT.

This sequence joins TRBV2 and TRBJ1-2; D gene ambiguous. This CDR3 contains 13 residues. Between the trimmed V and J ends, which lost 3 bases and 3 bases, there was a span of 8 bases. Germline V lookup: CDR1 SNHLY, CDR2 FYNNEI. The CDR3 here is CASSDTVYYGYTF. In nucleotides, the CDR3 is TGTGCCAGCAGTGATACAGTTTACTATGGCTACACCTTC.

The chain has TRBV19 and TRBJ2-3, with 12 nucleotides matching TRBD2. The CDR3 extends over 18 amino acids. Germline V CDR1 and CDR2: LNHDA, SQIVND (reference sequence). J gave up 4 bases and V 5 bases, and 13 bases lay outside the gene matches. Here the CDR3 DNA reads TGTGCCAGTAGTCGAAGTCCCCCGACTAGCGGGAGTGCAGATACGCAGTATTTT. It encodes CASSRSPPTSGSADTQYF.

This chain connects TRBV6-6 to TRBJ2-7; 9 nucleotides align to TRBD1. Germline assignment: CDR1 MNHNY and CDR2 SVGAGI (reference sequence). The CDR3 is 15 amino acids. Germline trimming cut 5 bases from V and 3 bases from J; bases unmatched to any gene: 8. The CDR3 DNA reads TGTGCCAGCAGTACACCCGGGACAGGGTTCTACGAGCAGTACTTC. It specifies CASSTPGTGFYEQYF.

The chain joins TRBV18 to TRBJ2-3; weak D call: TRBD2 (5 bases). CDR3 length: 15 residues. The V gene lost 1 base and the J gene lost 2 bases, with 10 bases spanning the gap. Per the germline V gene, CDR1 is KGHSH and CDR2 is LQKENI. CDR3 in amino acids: CASSPRERSTDTQYF. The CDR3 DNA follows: TGTGCCAGCTCACCACGGGAGCGGTCCACAGATACGCAGTATTTT.

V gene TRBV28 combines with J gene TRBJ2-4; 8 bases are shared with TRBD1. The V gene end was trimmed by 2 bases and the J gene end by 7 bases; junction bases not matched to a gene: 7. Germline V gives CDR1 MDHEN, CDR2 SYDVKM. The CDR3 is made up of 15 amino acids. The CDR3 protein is CASSLPQGAGNIQYF. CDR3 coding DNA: TGTGCCAGCAGTTTACCCCAGGGGGCAGGGAACATTCAGTACTTC.

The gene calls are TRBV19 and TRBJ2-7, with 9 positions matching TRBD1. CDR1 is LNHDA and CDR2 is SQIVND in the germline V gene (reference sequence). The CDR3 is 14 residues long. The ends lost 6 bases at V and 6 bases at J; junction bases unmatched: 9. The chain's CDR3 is CASRGTGQGSEQYF. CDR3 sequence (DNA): TGTGCCAGTAGGGGGACGGGACAGGGCTCCGAGCAGTACTTC.

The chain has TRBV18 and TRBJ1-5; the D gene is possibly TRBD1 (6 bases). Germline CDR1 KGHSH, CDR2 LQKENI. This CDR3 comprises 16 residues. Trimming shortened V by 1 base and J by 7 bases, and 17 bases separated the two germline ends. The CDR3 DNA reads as TGTGCCAGCTCACCACAAGGGGGGGGTGTTGGGCAGCCCCAGCATTTT. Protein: CASSPQGGGVGQPQHF.

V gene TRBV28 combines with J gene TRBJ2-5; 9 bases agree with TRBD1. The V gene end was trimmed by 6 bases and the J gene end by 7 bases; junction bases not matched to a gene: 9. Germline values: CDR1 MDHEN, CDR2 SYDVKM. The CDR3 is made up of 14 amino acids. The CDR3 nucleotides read TGTGCCAGCAGAGATACAGGGGGCGCCGTGACCCAGTACTTC. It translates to CASRDTGGAVTQYF.

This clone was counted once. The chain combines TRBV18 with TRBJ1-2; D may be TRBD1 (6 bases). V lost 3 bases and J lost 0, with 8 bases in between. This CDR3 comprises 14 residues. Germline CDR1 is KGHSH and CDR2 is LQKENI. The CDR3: CASSPGGTNYGYTF. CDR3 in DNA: TGTGCCAGCTCACCGGGGGGCACTAACTATGGCTACACCTTC.

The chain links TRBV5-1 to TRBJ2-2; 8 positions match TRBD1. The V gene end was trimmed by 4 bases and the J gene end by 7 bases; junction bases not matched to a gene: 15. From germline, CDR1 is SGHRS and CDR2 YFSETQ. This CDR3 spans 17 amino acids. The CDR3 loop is CASSPSAQGAPGGELFF. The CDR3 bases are TGCGCCAGCAGCCCTTCGGCCCAGGGGGCGCCTGGCGGGGAGCTGTTTTTT.

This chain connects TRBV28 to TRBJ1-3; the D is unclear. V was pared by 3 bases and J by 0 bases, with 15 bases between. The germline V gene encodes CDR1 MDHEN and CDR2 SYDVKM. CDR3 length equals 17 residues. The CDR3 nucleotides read TGTGCCAGCAGTTTGTTCGGAAGGGTGAACTCTGGAAACACCATATATTTT. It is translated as CASSLFGRVNSGNTIYF.